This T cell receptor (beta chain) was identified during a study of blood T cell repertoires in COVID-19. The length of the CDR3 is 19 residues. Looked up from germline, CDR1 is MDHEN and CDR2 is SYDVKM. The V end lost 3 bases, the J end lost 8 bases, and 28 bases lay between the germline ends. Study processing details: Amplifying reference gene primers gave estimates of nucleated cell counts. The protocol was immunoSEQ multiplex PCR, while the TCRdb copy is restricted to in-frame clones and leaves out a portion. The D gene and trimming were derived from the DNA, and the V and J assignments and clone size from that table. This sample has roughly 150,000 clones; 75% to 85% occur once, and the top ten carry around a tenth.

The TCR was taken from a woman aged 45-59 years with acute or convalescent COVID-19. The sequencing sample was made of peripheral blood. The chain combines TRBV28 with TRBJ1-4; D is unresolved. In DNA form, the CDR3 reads TGTGCCAGCAGTTTGCGACGGCAGGCGCGTTCCTCTCGCAGGGAAAAACTGTTTTTT. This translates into CASSLRRQARSSRREKLFF.